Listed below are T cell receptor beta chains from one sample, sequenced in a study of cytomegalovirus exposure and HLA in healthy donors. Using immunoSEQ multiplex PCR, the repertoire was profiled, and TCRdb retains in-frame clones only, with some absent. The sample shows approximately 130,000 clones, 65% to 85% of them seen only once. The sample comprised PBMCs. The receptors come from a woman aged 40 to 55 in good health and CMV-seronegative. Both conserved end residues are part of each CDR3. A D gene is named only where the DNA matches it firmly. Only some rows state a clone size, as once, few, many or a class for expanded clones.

CDR3 DNA: TGTGCCAGCATGGGTGGACAAGTCTATGGCTACACCTTC
CDR3 protein: CASMGGQVYGYTF
D gene: NA
V gene: TRBV6-1
clone size: NA
J gene: TRBJ1-2

CDR3 DNA: TGCGCCAGCAGCTTCCGGGACAGACGAGATACGCAGTATTTT
CDR3 protein: CASSFRDRRDTQYF
D gene: TRBD1
V gene: TRBV5-1
clone size: NA
J gene: TRBJ2-3

CDR3 DNA: TGTGCCAGCAGTCCCCCGACTGATAGCAATCAGCCCCAGCATTTT
CDR3 protein: CASSPPTDSNQPQHF
D gene: NA
V gene: TRBV6-1
clone size: NA
J gene: TRBJ1-5

CDR3 DNA: TGTGCCAGCAGATATGGGGACAGGGAATATGAAAAACTGTTTTTT
CDR3 protein: CASRYGDREYEKLFF
D gene: TRBD1
V gene: TRBV6-6
clone size: NA
J gene: TRBJ1-4

CDR3 DNA: TGTGCCAGCAGCTTAGCGGGCGTTCCTACGCAGTATTTT
CDR3 protein: CASSLAGVPTQYF
D gene: NA
V gene: TRBV7-2
clone size: NA
J gene: TRBJ2-3

CDR3 DNA: TGTGCCAGCAGTCGGACGGGACAGGGGTACTATGGCTACACCTTC
CDR3 protein: CASSRTGQGYYGYTF
D gene: TRBD1
V gene: TRBV28
clone size: NA
J gene: TRBJ1-2

CDR3 DNA: TGTGCCAGCAGCCCCACAGGGGGCTTGGGCTATGGCTACACCTTC
CDR3 protein: CASSPTGGLGYGYTF
D gene: TRBD1
V gene: TRBV13
clone size: few
J gene: TRBJ1-2

CDR3 DNA: TGTGCCCTATTAGGGGCCAACTTCGGGCCCGGAAACACCATATATTTT
CDR3 protein: CALLGANFGPGNTIYF
D gene: NA
V gene: TRBV9
clone size: NA
J gene: TRBJ1-3

CDR3 DNA: TGTGCCAGTAGTATAGCCGCGACAGGGTGGGAGACCCAGTACTTC
CDR3 protein: CASSIAATGWETQYF
D gene: TRBD1
V gene: TRBV19
clone size: NA
J gene: TRBJ2-5

CDR3 DNA: TGTGCCAGTAGCGTGGGACAGGGGTACGAGCAGTACTTC
CDR3 protein: CASSVGQGYEQYF
D gene: TRBD1
V gene: TRBV19
clone size: NA
J gene: TRBJ2-7

CDR3 DNA: TGCGCCAGCAGCAAAGATGGACTAGCCCAAGAGACCCAGTACTTC
CDR3 protein: CASSKDGLAQETQYF
D gene: TRBD2
V gene: TRBV5-1
clone size: NA
J gene: TRBJ2-5

CDR3 DNA: TGTGCCAGCAGGGGGACATTGTTGGATCAGCCCCAGCATTTT
CDR3 protein: CASRGTLLDQPQHF
D gene: NA
V gene: TRBV6-1
clone size: NA
J gene: TRBJ1-5

CDR3 DNA: TGCAGCGTTACGGGAACCCGCTCCTACAATGAGCAGTTCTTC
CDR3 protein: CSVTGTRSYNEQFF
D gene: NA
V gene: TRBV29-1
clone size: NA
J gene: TRBJ2-1

CDR3 DNA: TGTGCCTCTCGATCAGGAGGAACTAATGAAAAACTGTTTTTT
CDR3 protein: CASRSGGTNEKLFF
D gene: NA
V gene: TRBV19
clone size: NA
J gene: TRBJ1-4

CDR3 DNA: TGTGCCAGCAGTCTCTCGGGTCCGGCCCAGCATTTT
CDR3 protein: CASSLSGPAQHF
D gene: NA
V gene: TRBV2
clone size: NA
J gene: TRBJ1-5

CDR3 DNA: TGCGCCAGCAGCCAAGAACACGGACAGGCACACTATGGCTACACCTTC
CDR3 protein: CASSQEHGQAHYGYTF
D gene: TRBD1
V gene: TRBV4-1
clone size: NA
J gene: TRBJ1-2

CDR3 DNA: TGCAGCCTCGACAGGGATGGTGGAGAGACCCAGTACTTC
CDR3 protein: CSLDRDGGETQYF
D gene: TRBD1
V gene: TRBV29-1
clone size: NA
J gene: TRBJ2-5

CDR3 DNA: TGTGCCAGCAGCTTCTTGGGGGCAGGGAACTATGGCTACACCTTC
CDR3 protein: CASSFLGAGNYGYTF
D gene: NA
V gene: TRBV5-6
clone size: NA
J gene: TRBJ1-2

CDR3 DNA: TGCGCCAGCAGTCAAATAGGGGTAGCTGGGGCCAACGTCCTGACTTTC
CDR3 protein: CASSQIGVAGANVLTF
D gene: NA
V gene: TRBV23-1
clone size: NA
J gene: TRBJ2-6

CDR3 DNA: TGTGCCAGCAGTGCCGGGACAGGGTTAGAAAAACTGTTTTTT
CDR3 protein: CASSAGTGLEKLFF
D gene: TRBD1
V gene: TRBV6-1
clone size: NA
J gene: TRBJ1-4

CDR3 DNA: TGTGCCAGCCACTCCGGACTAGCGGGATCCTACGAGCAGTACTTC
CDR3 protein: CASHSGLAGSYEQYF
D gene: TRBD2
V gene: TRBV13
clone size: NA
J gene: TRBJ2-7